The clone carrying this T cell receptor (beta chain) was seen ten or more times. Its target is unknown. This entry belongs to a study of T cell repertoires in cytomegalovirus infection. Study details: CMV infection and matching HLA type were both indicated by public TCR beta signatures. Study observations and caveats: Ex vivo, HLA-C-restricted CMV-specific TCR beta clonotypes prevailed over the rest of the response. Public TCR beta family frequency separated CMV-and-HLA carriers, including in an independent cohort.

The CDR3 is 16 residues long. The V segment lost 6 bases and the J segment 4 bases; nucleotides outside the gene matches: 10. Germline assignment: CDR1 MNHEY and CDR2 SVGEGT. TCRdb reanalysed the reads using MiXCR and keeps one entry per CDR3 protein. Altogether 300,000 or so distinct CDR3 sequences are present, roughly a tenth being singletons, with the ten largest covering approximately 2.4%. This clonotype was obtained from a human donor in good health (CMV status not recorded). Some clones in this sample may be carry-over from other donors' samples. The chain uses TRBV6-2 or TRBV6-3 and TRBJ2-2, with 8 positions matching TRBD1. Sequencing input: PBMCs. This CDR3 reads CASSDGQGLSTGELFF. In nucleotides, the CDR3 is TGTGCCAGCAGCGACGGACAGGGCCTATCCACCGGGGAGCTGTTTTTT.